This T cell receptor (beta chain) was captured in a study of identifying expanded T cells in peripheral blood. Comment on this clone: The target antigen is unknown.

No infections or other immune events were documented during collection. Germline V lookup: CDR1 SSHAT, CDR2 FNYEAQ (reference sequence). This CDR3 spans 13 amino acids. V gave up 6 bases and J gave up 9 bases, with 15 bases separating them. Assay used: immunoSEQ multiplex PCR; TCRdb lists only in-frame clones, some missing. The sample consists of around 95,000 clones, about 87% of them appearing once. Broader study findings: Roughly 1.1 clones differed between technical replicates, versus about 17 and 20 over time. Variance in clone template counts between two-week samples significantly increased with total template count across all healthy donors.

V usage is TRBV7-7 and J usage is TRBJ2-1; D is tentatively TRBD1 or TRBD2 (5 bases each). This sequence was found in a person between 18 and 75 years old in good health. The sequenced material came from blood. The CDR3 is CASSRGTAGEQFF. For the CDR3, the DNA is TGTGCCAGCAGTCGAGGGACCGCAGGTGAGCAGTTCTTC.